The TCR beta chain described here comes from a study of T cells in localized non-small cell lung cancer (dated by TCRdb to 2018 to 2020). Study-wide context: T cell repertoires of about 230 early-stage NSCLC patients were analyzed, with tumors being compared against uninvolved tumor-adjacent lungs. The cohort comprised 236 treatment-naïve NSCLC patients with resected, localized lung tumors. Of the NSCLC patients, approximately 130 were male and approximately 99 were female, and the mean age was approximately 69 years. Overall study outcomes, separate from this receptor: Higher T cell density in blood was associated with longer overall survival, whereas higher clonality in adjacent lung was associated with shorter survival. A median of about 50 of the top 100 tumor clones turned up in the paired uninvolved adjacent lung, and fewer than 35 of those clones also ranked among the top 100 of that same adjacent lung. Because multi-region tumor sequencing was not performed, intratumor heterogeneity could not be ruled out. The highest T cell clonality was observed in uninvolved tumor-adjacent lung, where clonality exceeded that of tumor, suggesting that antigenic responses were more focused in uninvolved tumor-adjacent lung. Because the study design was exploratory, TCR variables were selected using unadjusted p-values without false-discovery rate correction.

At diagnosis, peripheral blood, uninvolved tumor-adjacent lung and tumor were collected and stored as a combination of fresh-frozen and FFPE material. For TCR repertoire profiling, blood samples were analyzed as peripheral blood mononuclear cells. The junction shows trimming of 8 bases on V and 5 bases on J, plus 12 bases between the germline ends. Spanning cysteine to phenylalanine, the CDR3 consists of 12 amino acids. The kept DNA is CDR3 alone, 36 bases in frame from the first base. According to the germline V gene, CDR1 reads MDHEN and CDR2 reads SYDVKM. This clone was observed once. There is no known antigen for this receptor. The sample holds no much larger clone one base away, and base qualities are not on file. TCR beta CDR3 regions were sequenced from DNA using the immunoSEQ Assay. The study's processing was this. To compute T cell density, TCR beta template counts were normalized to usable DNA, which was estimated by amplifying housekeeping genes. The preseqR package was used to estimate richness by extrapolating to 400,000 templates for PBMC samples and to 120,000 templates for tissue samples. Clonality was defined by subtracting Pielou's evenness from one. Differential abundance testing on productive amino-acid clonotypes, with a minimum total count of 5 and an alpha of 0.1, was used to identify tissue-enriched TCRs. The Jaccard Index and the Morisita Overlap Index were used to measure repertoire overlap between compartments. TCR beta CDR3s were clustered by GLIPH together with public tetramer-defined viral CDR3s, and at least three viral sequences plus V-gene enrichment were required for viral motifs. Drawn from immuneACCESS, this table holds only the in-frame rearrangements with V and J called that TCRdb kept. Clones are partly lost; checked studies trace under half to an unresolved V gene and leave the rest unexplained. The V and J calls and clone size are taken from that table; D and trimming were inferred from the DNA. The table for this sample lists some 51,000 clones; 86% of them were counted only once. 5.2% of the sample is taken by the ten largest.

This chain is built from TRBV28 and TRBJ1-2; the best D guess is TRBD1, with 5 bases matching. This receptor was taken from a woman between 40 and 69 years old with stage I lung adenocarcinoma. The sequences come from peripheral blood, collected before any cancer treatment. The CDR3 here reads CASHVGGYGYTF. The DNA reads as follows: TGTGCCAGCCACGTTGGGGGGTATGGCTACACCTTC.